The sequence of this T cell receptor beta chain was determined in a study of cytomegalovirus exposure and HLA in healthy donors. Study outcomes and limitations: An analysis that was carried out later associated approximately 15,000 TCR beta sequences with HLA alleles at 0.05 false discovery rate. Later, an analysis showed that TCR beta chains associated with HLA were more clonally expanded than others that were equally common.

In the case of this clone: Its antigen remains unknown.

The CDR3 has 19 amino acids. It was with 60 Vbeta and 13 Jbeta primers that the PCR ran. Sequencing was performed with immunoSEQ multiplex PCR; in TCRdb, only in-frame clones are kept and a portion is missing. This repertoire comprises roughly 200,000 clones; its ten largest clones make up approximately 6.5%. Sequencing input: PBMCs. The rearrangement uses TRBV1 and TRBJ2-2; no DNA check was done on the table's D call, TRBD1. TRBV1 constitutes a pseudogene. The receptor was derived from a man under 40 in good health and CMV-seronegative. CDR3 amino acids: CTSSQDRNIDSANTGELFF. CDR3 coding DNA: TGCACCAGCAGCCAAGATAGAAATATTGACAGCGCGAACACCGGGGAGCTGTTTTTT.